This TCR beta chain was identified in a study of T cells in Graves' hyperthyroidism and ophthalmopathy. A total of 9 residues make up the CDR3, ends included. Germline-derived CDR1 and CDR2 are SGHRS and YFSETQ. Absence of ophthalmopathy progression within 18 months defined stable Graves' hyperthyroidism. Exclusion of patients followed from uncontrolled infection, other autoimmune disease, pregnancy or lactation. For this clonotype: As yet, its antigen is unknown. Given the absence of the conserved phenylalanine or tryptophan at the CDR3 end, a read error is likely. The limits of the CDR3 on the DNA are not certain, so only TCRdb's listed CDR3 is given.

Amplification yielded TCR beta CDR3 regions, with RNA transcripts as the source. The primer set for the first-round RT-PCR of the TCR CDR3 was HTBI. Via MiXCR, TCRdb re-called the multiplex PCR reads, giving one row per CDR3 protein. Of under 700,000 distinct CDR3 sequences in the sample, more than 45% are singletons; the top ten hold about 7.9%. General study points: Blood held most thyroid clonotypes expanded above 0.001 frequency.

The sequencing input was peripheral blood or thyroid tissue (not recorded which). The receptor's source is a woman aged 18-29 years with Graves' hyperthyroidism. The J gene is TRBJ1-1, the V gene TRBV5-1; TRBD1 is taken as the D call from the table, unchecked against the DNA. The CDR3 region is CATLRGGEK.